This T cell receptor beta chain is drawn from a study of cytomegalovirus exposure and HLA in healthy donors. It was with 60 Vbeta and 13 Jbeta primers that the PCR ran. As originally analysed: Per a later analysis, the number of unique TCR beta chains was roughly 83 million, of which around 9.9 million were shared. Assay: immunoSEQ multiplex PCR; the TCRdb copy retains only in-frame clones and omits some. The D gene and trimming were derived from the DNA, and the V and J assignments and clone size from that table. The data show approximately 140,000 clones, roughly four fifths seen once. V dropped 2 bases and J dropped 1; count of bases not matched to a gene: 3. CDR1 and CDR2 from the germline V gene are SGHTA and FQGTGA. CDR3 length: 16 amino acids. A word on this clone: What it binds is not known.

Notes on the study in general: Fewer N-insertions (relative to the 666-donor mean) were reportedly seen in an Asian-associated ancestry cluster in a later analysis.

This sequence was found in a woman between 50 and 59 years old in good health and CMV-seronegative. Material for sequencing was PBMCs. V usage is TRBV7-3 and J usage is TRBJ2-3; 10 bases align to TRBD2. Written as DNA, the CDR3 is TGTGCCAGCAGCTTATACCTAGCGGGAGGCACAGATACGCAGTATTTT. Translating it yields CASSLYLAGGTDTQYF.